This T cell receptor (beta chain) was recovered during a study of cytomegalovirus exposure and HLA in healthy donors. Study-wide context: In an early release, HLA-typed donors contributed tens of millions of unique TCR sequences.

The PCR ran on 60 Vbeta and 13 Jbeta primers. Clones were sequenced by immunoSEQ multiplex PCR, and TCRdb holds only the in-frame ones, with some missing. This repertoire comprises 130,000 to 150,000 clones; its ten largest clones make up less than 3%. CDR1 and CDR2 (germline): SGHAT, FQNNGV. V shed 5 bases and J shed 4 bases, with 12 bases lying between them. The CDR3 runs 14 residues. The sequence derives from a man aged 40-55 years in good health and CMV-seronegative. Material: PBMCs. This sequence joins TRBV11-2 and TRBJ2-1; a weak D match, TRBD2 (7 bases). The CDR3 coding sequence is TGTGCCAGCAGCGGGGGGGCCGCTTACAATGAGCAGTTCTTC. This sequence encodes CASSGGAAYNEQFF.